The rows below give T cell receptor beta chains drawn from one sample of a study of T cell responses to AZD1222 COVID-19 vaccine. TCRdb's copy holds only in-frame clones and misses some; the assay was immunoSEQ multiplex PCR. The sample lists about 37,000 clones, 75% to 90% occurring once. Here the sequenced sample was peripheral blood, taken on day 0 of AZD1222 vaccination. Receptors were obtained from an adult in good health. Each CDR3 is given with its conserved first and last residue. The order of the fields is CDR3 protein, CDR3 DNA, J gene, D gene, clone size, V gene. A D gene is named only where the DNA matches it firmly. The size entry is marked missing in some rows and otherwise reads once, few, many or a size class.

CDR3: CAWKPESTIYF; DNA: TGTGCCTGGAAGCCGGAGTCCACCATATATTTT; J: TRBJ1-3; D: .; size: .; V: TRBV30
CDR3: CASSSRTSQAPYEQYF; DNA: TGTGCCAGTAGTAGTCGGACTTCACAAGCTCCATACGAGCAGTACTTC; J: TRBJ2-7; D: .; size: once; V: TRBV19
CDR3: CASSLEESSPLHF; DNA: TGTGCCAGCAGCTTAGAGGAGAGTTCACCCCTCCACTTT; J: TRBJ1-6; D: .; size: .; V: TRBV7-8
CDR3: CASSVDPGQPEGAFF; DNA: TGTGCCAGCAGCGTAGACCCCGGACAGCCTGAGGGAGCTTTCTTT; J: TRBJ1-1; D: .; size: .; V: TRBV9
CDR3: CASSYTENTEAFF; DNA: TGTGCCAGCAGCTACACAGAGAACACTGAAGCTTTCTTT; J: TRBJ1-1; D: .; size: .; V: TRBV2
CDR3: CAISGGDISGANVLTF; DNA: TGTGCCATCAGTGGAGGTGACATCTCTGGGGCCAACGTCCTGACTTTC; J: TRBJ2-6; D: .; size: .; V: TRBV10-3
CDR3: CASSLALAGVGNEQFF; DNA: TGTGCCAGCAGCTTAGCTCTAGCGGGAGTAGGGAATGAGCAGTTCTTC; J: TRBJ2-1; D: TRBD2; size: once; V: TRBV11-1
CDR3: CASTRGAQSGYTF; DNA: TGTGCCAGCACCCGGGGGGCGCAAAGTGGCTACACCTTC; J: TRBJ1-2; D: .; size: .; V: TRBV28
CDR3: CASSPLRDRKETQYF; DNA: TGTGCCAGCAGTCCTCTGCGGGACAGGAAAGAGACCCAGTACTTC; J: TRBJ2-5; D: TRBD1; size: .; V: TRBV27
CDR3: CASSIGRGGLQETQYF; DNA: TGTGCCAGTAGTATTGGCAGGGGCGGGCTCCAAGAGACCCAGTACTTC; J: TRBJ2-5; D: .; size: .; V: TRBV19
CDR3: CASSEWRAGAYNEQFF; DNA: TGTGCCAGCAGTGAGTGGCGGGCAGGGGCCTACAATGAGCAGTTCTTC; J: TRBJ2-1; D: .; size: .; V: TRBV25-1
CDR3: CARTLSYEQYF; DNA: TGTGCCAGGACATTGAGCTACGAGCAGTACTTC; J: TRBJ2-7; D: .; size: .; V: TRBV21-1
CDR3: CASSSGGGPTYEQYF; DNA: TGTGCCAGCAGCTCCGGGGGGGGGCCCACCTACGAGCAGTACTTC; J: TRBJ2-7; D: TRBD2; size: few; V: TRBV5-4
CDR3: CASSRQGSTEAFF; DNA: TGTGCCAGCAGCCGACAGGGAAGCACTGAAGCTTTCTTT; J: TRBJ1-1; D: TRBD1; size: .; V: TRBV11-2
CDR3: CASSPRRGRNTGELFF; DNA: TGTGCCAGCAGTCCCCGCAGGGGGCGGAACACCGGGGAGCTGTTTTTT; J: TRBJ2-2; D: TRBD1; size: .; V: TRBV28
CDR3: CASSVAYRGLYNEQFF; DNA: TGTGCCAGCAGCGTAGCGTACAGGGGGCTCTACAATGAGCAGTTCTTC; J: TRBJ2-1; D: TRBD1; size: few; V: TRBV9
CDR3: CAWRFRYSGNTIYF; DNA: TGTGCCTGGAGGTTCCGTTACTCTGGAAACACCATATATTTT; J: TRBJ1-3; D: .; size: .; V: TRBV30
CDR3: CASSLSQDGHTIYF; DNA: TGTGCCAGCAGCTTAAGCCAGGATGGACACACCATATATTTT; J: TRBJ1-3; D: .; size: .; V: TRBV7-9
CDR3: CATSDLGRGPIF; DNA: TGTGCCACCAGTGATTTGGGGAGGGGGCCGATCTTC; J: TRBJ2-1; D: .; size: .; V: TRBV24-1